Listed below are T cell receptor beta chains from one sample, sequenced in a study of identical twins. MiXCR, run by TCRdb on the 5' RACE reads, gives a single entry per CDR3 protein. The sample has 570,000 or so distinct CDR3 sequences; 9.6% are singletons. This sample also appeared in a second study, on yellow fever vaccine responses in identical twins.

Sequenced: PBMCs. Source of these receptors: a woman in her late teens or twenties in good health. Each CDR3 is given with its conserved first and last residue. A D gene is named only where the DNA matches it firmly. The listing skips clone size in some rows; elsewhere it reads once, few, many or a size class.

D | J | V | size | CDR3 | DNA
- | TRBJ2-7 | TRBV20-1 | - | CSAHLTGRMDEQYF | TGCAGTGCTCATTTGACAGGCCGGATGGACGAGCAGTACTTC
TRBD1 | TRBJ2-6 | TRBV11-1 | - | CASSSGTGGSSGANVLTF | TGTGCCAGCAGCTCGGGGACAGGGGGCAGCTCTGGGGCCAACGTCCTGACTTTC
TRBD2 | TRBJ2-1 | TRBV18 | few | CASSFGLAGGIYNEQFF | TGTGCCAGCTCCTTCGGACTAGCGGGGGGAATCTACAATGAGCAGTTCTTC
- | TRBJ2-7 | TRBV7-9 | - | CASSLASYYEQYF | TGTGCCAGCAGCTTAGCGTCCTACTACGAGCAGTACTTC
TRBD1 | TRBJ2-1 | TRBV6-2/TRBV6-3 | many | CASSYGRDSSYNEQFF | TGTGCCAGCAGTTATGGCAGGGACAGCTCCTACAATGAGCAGTTCTTC
- | TRBJ1-1 | TRBV6-5 | few | CASSWGSVDTEAFF | TGTGCCAGCAGTTGGGGGAGTGTGGACACTGAAGCTTTCTTT
- | TRBJ2-5 | TRBV6-6 | - | CASSRALETQYF | TGTGCCAGCAGTAGGGCGCTTGAGACCCAGTACTTC
- | TRBJ2-1 | TRBV7-8 | few | CASSLAGNYYNEQFF | TGTGCCAGCAGCTTAGCTGGGAACTACTACAATGAGCAGTTCTTC
TRBD2 | TRBJ2-3 | TRBV29-1 | many | CSVEDIGTSGTRDTQYF | TGCAGCGTTGAAGATATCGGGACTAGCGGGACGCGAGATACGCAGTATTTT
- | TRBJ2-1 | TRBV30 | few | CAWTPLPANYNEQFF | TGTGCCTGGACCCCTCTCCCTGCGAATTACAATGAGCAGTTCTTC
- | TRBJ2-3 | TRBV7-9 | - | CASSLNTQGTDTQYF | TGTGCCAGCAGCCTAAACACACAGGGTACAGATACGCAGTATTTT
- | TRBJ1-4 | TRBV27 | many | CASSLRGEKLFF | TGTGCCAGCAGTTTACGGGGGGAAAAACTGTTTTTT
- | TRBJ1-2 | TRBV6-1 | few | CASRSNLPGKGYTF | TGTGCCAGCAGATCAAATTTACCAGGGAAGGGCTACACCTTC
- | TRBJ1-5 | TRBV28 | many | CASSLPMNGGHLRNQPQHF | TGTGCCAGCAGTTTACCCATGAATGGGGGCCACCTCCGCAATCAGCCCCAGCATTTT
TRBD2 | TRBJ2-7 | TRBV6-2/TRBV6-3 | many | CASGQGLAGPFTYEQYF | TGTGCCAGCGGTCAGGGACTAGCGGGACCTTTTACCTACGAGCAGTACTTC
- | TRBJ2-1 | TRBV20-1 | few | CSASGGRLSYNEQFF | TGCAGTGCTAGTGGGGGGCGCTTATCCTACAATGAGCAGTTCTTC
- | TRBJ1-1 | TRBV15 | many | CATSRDRNRDQANTEAFF | TGTGCCACCAGCAGAGATCGAAATAGGGACCAGGCGAACACTGAAGCTTTCTTT
TRBD1 | TRBJ2-7 | TRBV7-2 | few | CASSTGQARSYEQYF | TGTGCCAGCAGCACAGGACAGGCCCGATCCTACGAGCAGTACTTC